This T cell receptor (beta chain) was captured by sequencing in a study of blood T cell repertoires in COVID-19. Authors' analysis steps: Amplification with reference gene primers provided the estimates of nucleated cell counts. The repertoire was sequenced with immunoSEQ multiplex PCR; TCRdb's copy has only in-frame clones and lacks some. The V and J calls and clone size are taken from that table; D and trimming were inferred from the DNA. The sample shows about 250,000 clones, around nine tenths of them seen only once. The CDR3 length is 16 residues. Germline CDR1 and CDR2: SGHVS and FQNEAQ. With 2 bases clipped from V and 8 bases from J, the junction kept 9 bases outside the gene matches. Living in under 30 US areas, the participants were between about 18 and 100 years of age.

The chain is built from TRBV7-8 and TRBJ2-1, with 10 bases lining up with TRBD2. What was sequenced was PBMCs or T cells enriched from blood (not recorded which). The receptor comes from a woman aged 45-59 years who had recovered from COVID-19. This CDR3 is CASSLLYGTSVDEQFF. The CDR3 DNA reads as TGTGCCAGCAGCTTACTTTACGGGACTAGCGTCGATGAGCAGTTCTTC.